A single sample gave rise to the 6 T cell receptor beta chains below, sequenced in a study of patients and donors after allogeneic stem cell transplantation (TCRdb year 2020). Library generation was performed with RT-PCR. For sequencing, a NextSeq 550 was employed. The raw public data were reprocessed by TCRdb itself: fastp quality trimming at Q25, MiXCR clonotype calling, in-frame beta chains only. Rows with one shared CDR3 protein collapse into an entry with the most common genes and DNA. This sample is represented by about 150,000 distinct CDR3 sequences; about 36% of them were singletons. The ten top clones hold 40% to 55% of the sample. Sequencing input: blood, either unsorted or a sorted T cell fraction (not recorded which). These receptor sequences come from a human donor who was either an allogeneic HSCT recipient or a stem cell or donor lymphocyte infusion donor (not recorded which). It is not recorded whose cells these are; they may come from a transplant donor.

V usage is TRBV3-1 and J usage is TRBJ1-4; TRBD1 aligns across 9 bases. CDR1 is LGHDT and CDR2 is YNNKEL in the germline V gene (reference sequence). Trimming at V came to 1 base and at J to 8 bases, leaving 8 bases not matched to a gene. The CDR3 contains 16 residues. CDR3: CASSQGVGTGKEKLFF. The CDR3 DNA follows: TGTGCCAGCAGCCAAGGGGTCGGGACAGGGAAGGAAAAACTGTTTTTT.

This sequence joins TRBV27 and TRBJ2-5; perhaps TRBD1 as D (6 bases). Germline V gene data show CDR1 as MNHEY and CDR2 as SMNVEV (reference sequence). V lost 2 bases, J lost 5 bases, and 9 bases lay in between. There are 13 residues in the CDR3. In DNA, the CDR3 is TGTGCCAGCAGTTTACAAAGGGGGGAGACCCAGTACTTC. As protein: CASSLQRGETQYF.

This clonotype was detected only a few times. The chain joins TRBV12-3 or TRBV12-4 to TRBJ1-2; no reliable D call. This CDR3 region has 13 residues. V gave up 2 bases and J gave up 3 bases, with 7 bases separating them. The CDR3 region is CASSLTRDYGYTF. CDR3 sequence (DNA): TGTGCCAGCAGTTTAACCCGAGACTATGGCTACACCTTC.

The chain couples TRBV20-1 to TRBJ1-1, with D possibly matching TRBD1 (5 bases). The CDR3 is 17 residues long. CDR1 and CDR2 (germline): DFQATT, SNEGSKA (reference sequence). V was shortened by 2 bases and J by 3 bases, with 22 bases between the two germline ends. CDR3 DNA: TGCAGTGCTAGAAGTGCGGGGACTCCTCCTCCAGACACTGAAGCTTTCTTT. Amino acid sequence: CSARSAGTPPPDTEAFF.

For the CDR3, the DNA is TGCAGTGCTAGTGAAGGGCAAAGGACGCAGTATTTT. This gives the protein CSASEGQRTQYF. J is TRBJ2-3 and V is TRBV20-1; D ambiguous. CDR3 length: 12 amino acids. CDR1 and CDR2 from the germline V gene are DFQATT and SNEGSKA (reference sequence). V was clipped by 3 bases and J by 9 bases, with 13 bases between them.

This sequence joins TRBV5-1 and TRBJ2-2, with D maybe TRBD2 (5 bases). The CDR3 loop spans 16 amino acids. V gave up 3 bases and J gave up 6 bases, with 18 bases separating them. Germline CDR1 and CDR2: SGHRS and YFSETQ. As DNA, the CDR3 is TGCGCCAGCAGCTCTAGTGCACCGAGGGAATCCGGGGAGCTGTTTTTT. This translates into CASSSSAPRESGELFF.